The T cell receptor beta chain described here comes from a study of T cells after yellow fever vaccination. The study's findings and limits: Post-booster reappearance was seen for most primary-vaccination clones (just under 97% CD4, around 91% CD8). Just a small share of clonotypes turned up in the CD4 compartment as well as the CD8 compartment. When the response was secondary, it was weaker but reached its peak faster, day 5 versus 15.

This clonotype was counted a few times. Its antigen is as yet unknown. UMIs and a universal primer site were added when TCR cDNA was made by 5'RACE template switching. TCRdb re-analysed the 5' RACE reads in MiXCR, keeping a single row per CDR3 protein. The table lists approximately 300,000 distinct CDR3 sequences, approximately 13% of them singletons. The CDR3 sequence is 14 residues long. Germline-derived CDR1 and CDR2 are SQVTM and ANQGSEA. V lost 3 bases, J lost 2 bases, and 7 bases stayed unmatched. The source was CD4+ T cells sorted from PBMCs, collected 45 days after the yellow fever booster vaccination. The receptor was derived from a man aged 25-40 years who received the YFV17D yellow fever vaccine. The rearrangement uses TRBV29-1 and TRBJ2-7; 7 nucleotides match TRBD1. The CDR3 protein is CSVEIRDRPYEQYF. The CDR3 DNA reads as TGCAGCGTTGAGATCCGGGACAGACCCTACGAGCAGTACTTC.